These 2 T cell receptor beta chains were all obtained from the same sample, sequenced in a study of T-cell reconstitution after alpha-beta-depleted transplantation in children. A library of TCRbeta sequences, prepared with unique molecular identifiers, was generated. TCRdb re-analysed the PCR reads in MiXCR, keeping a single row per CDR3 protein. The sample carries approximately 590,000 distinct CDR3 sequences, 8% to 11% recorded once. Here the sequenced sample was PBMCs from the stem cell graft donor, taken from the stem cell graft. These receptors originate from a human donor who donated a stem cell graft to a child with acute myeloid leukemia.

This clonotype was seen more than once but under ten times. The chain is built from TRBV29-1 and TRBJ2-1, with 8 bases aligning to TRBD1. The CDR3 is 13 residues long. V dropped 5 bases and J dropped 9; count of bases not matched to a gene: 9. Per germline, CDR1 SQVTM and CDR2 ANQGSEA. The CDR3 here is CSVIPRGRGEQFF. The CDR3 DNA reads TGCAGCGTTATACCCAGGGGGCGGGGTGAGCAGTTCTTC.

The rearrangement links TRBV5-1 to TRBJ2-5; 11 positions match TRBD2. V trimming: 2 bases; J trimming: 5 bases; junction bases outside the gene matches: 5. The CDR3 is made up of 15 amino acids. Germline V gives CDR1 SGHRS, CDR2 YFSETQ. This CDR3 is CASSFLAGGQETQYF. The CDR3 DNA is TGCGCCAGCAGCTTTCTAGCGGGAGGTCAGGAGACCCAGTACTTC. The full variable domain, rest sourced from reference TRBV5-1 and TRBJ2-5, is KAGVTQTPRYLIKTRGQQVTLSCSPISGHRSVSWYQQTPGQGLQFLFEYFSETQRNKGNFPGRFSGRQFSNSRSEMNVSTLELGDSALYLCASSFLAGGQETQYFGPGTRLLVL.